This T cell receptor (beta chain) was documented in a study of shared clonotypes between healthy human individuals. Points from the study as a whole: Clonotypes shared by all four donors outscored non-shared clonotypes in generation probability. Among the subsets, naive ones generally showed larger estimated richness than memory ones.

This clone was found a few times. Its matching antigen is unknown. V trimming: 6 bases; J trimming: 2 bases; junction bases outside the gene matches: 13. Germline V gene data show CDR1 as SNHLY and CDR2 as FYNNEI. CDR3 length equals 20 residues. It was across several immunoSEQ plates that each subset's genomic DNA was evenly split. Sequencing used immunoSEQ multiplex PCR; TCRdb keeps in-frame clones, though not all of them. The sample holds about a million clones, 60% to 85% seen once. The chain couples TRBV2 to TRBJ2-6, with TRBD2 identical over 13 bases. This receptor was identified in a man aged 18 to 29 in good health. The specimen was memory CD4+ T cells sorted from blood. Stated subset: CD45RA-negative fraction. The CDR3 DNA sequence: TGTGCCAGCAGCCACACTAGCGGGAGGGCCCAAAGAACTGGGGCCAACGTCCTGACTTTC. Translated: CASSHTSGRAQRTGANVLTF.